This T cell receptor (beta chain) was recovered during a study of CD8 T cells in Susac syndrome. Study details: Each patient with Susac syndrome, at the time of blood draw, was therapy-naive, on corticosteroids, or on intravenous immunoglobulin alone. The study's findings and limits: In Susac patients, clonal expansion was not detected in CD4+ cells.

TEMRA cells were enriched by FACS, and CD4+ and CD8+ T cells were negatively isolated. Points on this clonotype: What it recognizes is unknown.

Trimming removed 2 bases at V and 6 bases at J, with 7 bases between. The CDR3 is made up of 11 amino acids. The germline V gene encodes CDR1 SQVTM and CDR2 ANQGSEA. After extraction with the RNeasy kit, roughly 0.5 to 1 ug of the RNA was reverse transcribed using random hexamers. With immunoSEQ multiplex PCR, TCR beta CDR3 was amplified across 54 Vbeta and 13 Jbeta. MiXCR, run by TCRdb on the immunoSEQ multiplex PCR reads, gives a single entry per CDR3 protein. Of 200,000 to 250,000 distinct CDR3 sequences in the sample, 94% are singletons; the top ten hold about 0.15%. The source material was CD4+ T cells from PBMCs. V is TRBV29-1 and J is TRBJ1-2; perhaps TRBD1 as D (6 bases). This TCR was recovered from a human donor with Susac syndrome. The CDR3 region is CSVEQGHGYTF. The CDR3 coding sequence is TGCAGCGTTGAACAGGGGCATGGCTACACCTTC.